This paragraph covers one T cell receptor (beta chain) sequence. These data originate in a study of blood T cell repertoires in COVID-19. As for the study in general: From the United States, Italy and Spain came samples of acute and convalescent COVID-19. Sources were T cells, B-cell-depleted T cells, or PBMCs; the material itself was cDNA or gDNA.

The method was immunoSEQ multiplex PCR; TCRdb's version includes in-frame clones alone and lacks a portion of them. The sample lists 250,000 to 350,000 clones; 80% to 90% were seen once. The source of this sequence is a man aged 30 to 39 with acute or convalescent COVID-19. Material for sequencing was peripheral blood.

CDR3: CASSPAGLARNEQFF. CDR3 DNA sequence: TGTGCCAGCAGCCCGGCTGGACTAGCGCGCAATGAGCAGTTCTTC. The chain has TRBV4-2 and TRBJ2-1, with 9 bases matching TRBD2. V shed 4 bases, J shed 6 bases, and the junction held 7 bases outside the gene matches. Germline V gene lookup returns CDR1 LGHNA and CDR2 YNFKEQ. The CDR3 runs 15 residues.